The 5 T cell receptor beta chains given below trace back to one sample, sequenced in a study of CD8+ T cells in alopecia areata. In each case, RNA was isolated and then reverse transcribed into cDNA as the sequencing template. Here immunoSEQ multiplex PCR was the method, and the copy in TCRdb shows in-frame clones only, minus some. This sample carries about 270,000 clones and no singletons, and 1.2% goes to the top ten. The study sorted pooled cutaneous lymph node cells by CD4, CD8alpha, NKG2D, NKG2ACE and other markers. What was sequenced was CD4+ T cells sorted from a lymph node. These receptors were collected from a C3H/HeJ mouse with alopecia areata. Mouse strain MHC haplotype: H2-k.

This clone has more than one count but fewer than ten. The genes are named according to mouse. From the germline J gene comes the end of the CDR3, since the read stops 4 residues before it. This chain joins TRBV12-1 and TRBJ2-5; D possibly corresponds to TRBD2 (6 bases). This CDR3 region has 13 residues. The germline V gene has CDR1 SGHSN and CDR2 HYEKVE. Trimming cost V 8 bases and J 2 bases, with 13 bases left between them. The CDR3 is CATGAGAQDTQYF. The covered CDR3 bases are TGTGCCACTGGGGCCGGGGCCCAAGAC.

Note on this clone: These gene names are mouse names. Read data end 4 residues before the CDR3 end; the end is taken from the germline J gene. This chain connects TRBV13-3 to TRBJ2-7; 10 bases are a match to TRBD2. The CDR3 runs 14 residues. Germline CDR1 NNHDY, CDR2 SYVADS. The CDR3 region is CASSGGLGMYEQYF. The sequenced CDR3 bases are TGTGCCAGCAGTGGGGGACTGGGGATGTAT.

This clone was counted a few times. Genes and germline are mouse. The DNA ends 4 residues before the CDR3 does, and the rest of the CDR3 is filled in from the germline J gene. The same CDR3 is also encoded by other DNA sequences in this sample. The chain links TRBV19 to TRBJ2-2; 8 bases are shared with TRBD2. This CDR3 region has 15 residues. J was trimmed by 0 bases and V by 5 bases; bases with no gene match: 3. CDR1 and CDR2 (germline): FNHDT, SITEND (reference sequence). The CDR3 loop reads CASSLTGANTGQLYF. The part of the CDR3 DNA that was read is TGTGCCAGCAGCCTGACTGGGGCAAACACCGGG.

This clone came up a few times. The genes are named according to mouse. The read terminates 3 residues before the CDR3 end, so the remaining end is supplied by the germline J gene. The chain has TRBV14 and TRBJ1-6; tentatively, D is TRBD1 (6 bases). TRBJ1-6 is known as an ORF, though its function is uncertain. This CDR3 has 18 amino acids. Germline CDR1 reads SGHDT; CDR2 reads FRDEAV. The V end was cut by 0 bases, the J end by 0 bases, with 13 bases between. CDR3 region: CASSFWGGPNSYNSPLYF. The CDR3 bases that were read are TGTGCCAGCAGTTTCTGGGGGGGCCCTAATTCCTATAATTCGCCC.

With regard to this clone: The gene names here belong to mouse. The CDR3 sequence is CASSIQGEYEQYF. Partial CDR3 DNA: TGTGCCAGCAGTATTCAGGGAGAATAT. V is TRBV19 and J is TRBJ2-7; D is perhaps TRBD1 (5 bases). With the read ending 4 residues before the CDR3 end, the germline J gene is used to fill in that end. CDR3 size: 13 residues. Per the germline V gene, CDR1 is FNHDT and CDR2 is SITEND (reference sequence).